This passage covers 13 T cell receptor beta chains from one sample sequenced in a study of molecular identifiers for immune sequencing clone quantification. MiXCR, run by TCRdb on the PCR reads, gives a single entry per CDR3 protein. The repertoire includes tens of thousands of distinct CDR3 sequences, 19% of them detected once, and more than 1.2% sits in the top ten. The sequenced sample was naive CD8+ T cells from blood, with Jurkat cell RNA spiked in. Subset in this sample: FACS-sorted CD8+CD4-CCR7+CD45RA+ naive T cells. The receptors derive from a human donor in good health. Some libraries in this study had Jurkat cell RNA spiked in.

Of note for this clonotype: A much larger clone sits a single nucleotide away, making a read error possible. The CDR3, as DNA: TGTGTCAGCAGCGAAGGACAGGGTGGCAATCAGCCCCAGCATTTT. Protein: CVSSEGQGGNQPQHF. The chain joins TRBV11-2 to TRBJ1-5; the match to TRBD1 covers 8 bases. The germline V gene has CDR1 SGHAT and CDR2 FQNNGV. This CDR3 is built from 15 residues.

Concerning this clonotype: Just one base apart from a much larger clone, this may be a read error. The chain uses TRBV6-2 or TRBV6-3 and TRBJ2-7; TRBD2 is a possible D gene (5 bases). From germline, CDR1 is MNHEY and CDR2 SVGEGT. Trimming removed 1 base at V and 3 bases at J, with 19 bases between. This CDR3 has 17 residues. The CDR3 DNA reads TGTGCCAGCAGTTACTGGACTGACCCGAGCCGCCACTACGAGCAGTACTTC. Residues: CASSYWTDPSRHYEQYF.

This clonotype came up many times. This chain uses TRBV5-1 with TRBJ1-5, with D hard to call. Trimming shortened V by 4 bases and J by 3 bases, and 17 bases separated the two germline ends. This CDR3 comprises 16 residues. Germline values: CDR1 SGHRS, CDR2 YFSETQ. DNA for the CDR3: TGCGCCAGCAGCCTCAGCGGTTTAGATATCAATCAGCCCCAGCATTTT. It specifies CASSLSGLDINQPQHF.

This clonotype was picked up many times. The chain carries TRBV5-4 and TRBJ1-1; no firm D call. The germline gives CDR1 SGHNT, CDR2 YYREEE (reference sequence). Trimming took off 0 bases at V and 4 bases at J, with 10 bases between the two ends. CDR3 length: 14 amino acids. The CDR3 is CASSLGVRRTEAFF. CDR3 in DNA: TGTGCCAGCAGCTTGGGGGTTAGGCGCACTGAAGCTTTCTTT.

Comments on this clonotype: One junction end disagrees with the germline gene, perhaps due to a read error. The V call is TRBV4-2, the J call TRBJ1-5; possibly TRBD1 for D (5 bases). There are 14 residues in the CDR3. In germline, CDR1 is LGHNA, CDR2 YNFKEQ. CDR3 nucleotides: TGTGCCAACAGCCGAGAAGAAGGGGTTCAGCCCCAGCATTTT. It specifies CANSREEGVQPQHF.

About this clonotype itself: Just one base apart from a much larger clone, this may be a read error. The rearrangement links TRBV20-1 to TRBJ2-1; D call uncertain. The CDR3 extends over 14 amino acids. V lost 6 bases, J lost 5 bases, and 17 bases lay in between. Germline lookup yields CDR1 DFQATT and CDR2 SNEGSKA (reference sequence). In nucleotides, the CDR3 is TGCAGTGCATGTAACGCCGCCGACAACAATGAGCAGTTCTTC. Translating it yields CSACNAADNNEQFF.

Comments on this clonotype: With a much larger clone just one base away, this may be a read error. The CDR3 region has the DNA TGTGCCAGCACCGGCGGGACTAGCGGGATTCCAGGCACAGTTACGCAGTATTTT. Translation: CASTGGTSGIPGTVTQYF. This rearrangement joins TRBV27 to TRBJ2-3; 13 nucleotides match TRBD2. The CDR3 totals 18 residues. Looked up from germline, CDR1 is MNHEY and CDR2 is SMNVEV (reference sequence).

This clonotype was picked up many times. The chain combines TRBV6-5 with TRBJ2-1, with no clear D. Trimming removed 4 bases at V and 9 bases at J, with 7 bases between. CDR3 size: 11 residues. Germline assignment: CDR1 MNHEY and CDR2 SVGAGI. The CDR3 DNA sequence: TGTGCCAGCAGTTGGGCCGGTGAGCAGTTCTTC. Translation: CASSWAGEQFF.

This clonotype showed up many times. This sequence joins TRBV6-5 and TRBJ2-1; 14 bases match TRBD2. V gave up 5 bases and J gave up 0 bases; unmatched junction bases: 9. The CDR3 is made up of 19 amino acids. Germline assignment: CDR1 MNHEY and CDR2 SVGAGI. Here the CDR3 reads CASSRLAGGPLSSYNEQFF. The CDR3 nucleotides read TGTGCCAGCAGTCGACTAGCGGGAGGGCCATTAAGCTCCTACAATGAGCAGTTCTTC.

This clonotype was counted ten times or more. V gene TRBV29-1 combines with J gene TRBJ2-5; 14 positions agree with TRBD2. The germline V gene encodes CDR1 SQVTM and CDR2 ANQGSEA. This CDR3 has 15 residues. V trimming: 4 bases; J trimming: 5 bases; junction bases outside the gene matches: 6. This CDR3 is CSVGGTSGSRETQYF. CDR3 bases: TGCAGCGTTGGGGGGACTAGCGGGAGTAGGGAGACCCAGTACTTC.

At least ten counts were recorded for this clonotype. This sequence joins TRBV6-5 and TRBJ2-2, with TRBD2 matching over 9 bases. CDR1 is MNHEY, CDR2 SVGAGI, per germline. CDR3 length: 15 amino acids. J was trimmed by 7 bases and V by 0 bases; bases with no gene match: 3. The CDR3 nucleotides are TGTGCCAGCAGTTACTCTAGCGGGAGTATCGGGGAGCTGTTTTTT. Translation gives CASSYSSGSIGELFF.

The chain employs TRBV20-1 and TRBJ2-1; the D is unclear. The CDR3 has 17 amino acids. The germline V gene encodes CDR1 DFQATT and CDR2 SNEGSKA (reference sequence). The V and J ends lost 0 bases and 0 bases respectively, with 15 bases between them. This CDR3 is CSARDLVFGSSYNEQFF. CDR3 nucleotides: TGCAGTGCTAGAGATCTGGTCTTTGGGTCCTCCTACAATGAGCAGTTCTTC.

A word on this clonotype: The junction differs from germline at one of its ends, possibly a read error. CDR3 residues: CASGLAPTDTQYF. CDR3 nucleotides: TGTGCCAGCGGCTTAGCCCCCACAGATACGCAGTATTTT. The V and J genes are TRBV11-3 and TRBJ2-3; D uncertain. CDR3 length: 13 residues. Germline loops: CDR1 SGHNT, CDR2 YENEEA.